This T cell receptor (beta chain) was sequenced for a study of shared clonotypes between healthy human individuals (dated by TCRdb to the early 2020s). Concerning the study at large: Three men and two women, aged 18 to 49 years, made up the cohort. Per donor, three plates each were used for CD4 naive and CD4 memory, two for CD8 naive, and one for CD8 memory. To estimate repertoire size and how much clonotype sharing occurs between individuals, the study deeply sequenced the blood TCR repertoires of 5 or 6 healthy adults. Different laboratories and diverse techniques were used to prepare libraries and sequence TCR repertoires, to increase sequencing depth and limit assay-specific biases. Per donor, leukapheresis produced somewhere between about 0.94 and 9.5 billion PBMCs. The research as a whole found: The genetic and exposure-history diversity represented was limited by the small number of donors. Pairwise subsampling led to the expectation that sequencing depth would affect the degree of clonotype sharing among donors. Incomplete sequencing was indicated by rarefaction of sorted-subset datasets, despite the large sequencing depth. Sampling was limited to blood, and TCR repertoires in tissue likely differ from TCR repertoires in blood. About 5% of naive CD4, approximately 3.7% of naive CD8, around 2.3% of memory CD4, and approximately 0.39% of memory CD8 clonotypes were shared across a few donors. Higher generation probabilities were observed for clonotypes shared by all four sorted-subset donors than for non-shared clonotypes. Naive subsets generally had larger estimated clonotype richness than memory subsets.

The germline V gene yields SGHTA for CDR1 and FQGTGA for CDR2. For this chain, trimming is 2 bases at the V end and 7 bases at the J end, and the number of junction bases without a gene match is 3. Including cysteine and phenylalanine, the CDR3 has 13 amino acids. Only the CDR3 portion is preserved as DNA: 39 bases, with reading frame beginning at the first base. The donors were healthy, HIV-negative adults with no recently reported acute infections or vaccinations. Every donor was a Caucasian adult residing in Nashville, Tennessee, USA. Magnetic negative selection was used to enrich CD4+ T cells, after which naive cells were positively selected on CD45RA and the negative fraction became the memory subset. Blood was collected by leukapheresis, and PBMCs were isolated by Ficoll-Histopaque density gradient centrifugation and then cryopreserved in liquid nitrogen vapor phase. Purity and quantity of every magnetically sorted T cell population were checked by analytical flow cytometry. Genomic DNA was isolated from each sorted fraction and quantified by UV absorbance on a Nanodrop 2000c.

Of note for this clone: Its cognate antigen has yet to be identified. Base qualities are missing; no much larger clone stands one base away.

Using the deep immunoSEQ assay, TCR CDR3 regions were amplified from genomic DNA by multiplex PCR. For each cell subset, the extracted genomic DNA was distributed evenly across all wells of several immunoSEQ 96-well plates, and each plate served as one replicate. For sorted subsets, 200 to 250 ng genomic DNA, equal to 30,000 or so T cell genomes, was loaded into each replicate PCR. The purified libraries were quantified using a Qubit 3.0 fluorometer, sized with a Bioanalyzer 2100, and then quantified again using the KAPA Library Quantification kit. Each immunoSEQ 96-well plate was sequenced on its own single-read 150-cycle Illumina NextSeq 550 flow cell. In the paper's pipeline: Because only junctional sequences without quality scores were contained in the immunoSEQ output, filtering matching that applied to full-length reads could not be performed. To assign V/J genes and CDR3, sequences were annotated using PyIR, a Python wrapper for IgBLAST v1.9, with IMGT germline references. Reads were removed for weak V/J assignments (E-value above 1e-6), missing CDR3, stop codons, out-of-frame junctions, or ambiguous translated residues. V3J clonotypes were defined as sequences sharing an identical inferred V gene, J gene, and CDR3 amino acid sequence. Percentage overlap between repertoires was computed as shared unique clonotypes divided by the size of the smaller repertoire. Richness of each repertoire was evaluated using RTK rarefaction, the Chao1 estimator, and Recon v2.1 estimates of unobserved clonotypes. Generation probabilities were computed with OLGA for all TCRbeta clonotypes obtained by the gDNA method from four donors. Drawn from immuneACCESS, this table holds only the in-frame rearrangements with V and J called that TCRdb kept. Clones are partly lost; checked studies trace under half to an unresolved V gene and leave the rest unexplained. V, J and clone size are those of that table, while D and trimming were read from the DNA. This sample has 650,000 to 750,000 clones in its table, and about two thirds of those were observed once. The top ten hold about 1.7% of the sample.

The receptor was isolated from a woman aged 25 to 45 in good health. The V and J segments used are TRBV7-3 and TRBJ1-1; 8 bases in between match TRBD1. The sample comprised memory CD4+ T cells sorted from blood. This specimen's cell subset or site label, interpreted: CD45RA-negative fraction. The CDR3 region: CASSLSGTGEAFF. At the DNA level, the sequence is TGTGCCAGCAGCTTATCCGGGACAGGTGAAGCTTTCTTT. Where the CDR3 stops, the reference TRBV7-3 and TRBJ1-1 genes take over; the full variable domain is GAGVSQTPSNKVTEKGKYVELRCDPISGHTALYWYRQSLGQGPEFLIYFQGTGAADDSGLPNDRFFAVRPEGSVSTLKIQRTERGDSAVYLCASSLSGTGEAFFGQGTRLTVV.